The 23 T cell receptor beta chains below were found in one sample sequenced in a study of radiotherapy plus CTLA-4 blockade in lung cancer. Assay used: immunoSEQ multiplex PCR; TCRdb lists only in-frame clones, some missing. The data contain about 85,000 clones, 70% to 90% of them seen just once; the ten biggest clones take up about 2%. The sample consisted of peripheral blood, taken from a patient treated with radiotherapy plus ipilimumab. The source of these receptors is a human donor with non-small cell lung cancer who had a partial response to radiotherapy plus ipilimumab.

The chain has TRBV7-8 and TRBJ2-7; 9 positions match TRBD2. Looked up from germline, CDR1 is SGHVS and CDR2 is FQNEAQ. The CDR3 spans 15 residues. J was trimmed by 2 bases and V by 1 base; bases with no gene match: 3. The CDR3 coding sequence is TGTGCCAGCAGCTTAGTAGCGGGAGTCGCCTACGAGCAGTACTTC. It yields the protein CASSLVAGVAYEQYF.

The chain uses TRBV4-1 and TRBJ2-7, with 10 bases lining up with TRBD2. From germline, CDR1 is MGHRA and CDR2 YSYEKL. The CDR3 length is 19 residues. Germline trimming cut 0 bases from V and 0 bases from J; bases unmatched to any gene: 11. Here the CDR3 reads CASSQEGGSGRTSSYEQYF. The DNA of the CDR3 is TGCGCCAGCAGCCAAGAGGGTGGTAGCGGGAGGACCAGCTCCTACGAGCAGTACTTC.

This chain joins TRBV11-1 and TRBJ2-5; 9 bases fit TRBD1. Germline trimming cut 3 bases from V and 3 bases from J; bases unmatched to any gene: 5. Germline CDR1 SGHAT, CDR2 FQDESV (reference sequence). The length of the CDR3 is 15 residues. The CDR3 region is CASSFGDRDEETQYF. For the CDR3, the DNA is TGTGCCAGCAGCTTCGGGGACAGGGATGAAGAGACCCAGTACTTC.

This chain links TRBV5-8 with TRBJ2-3, with D tentatively TRBD1 (5 bases). Germline lookup yields CDR1 SGHTS and CDR2 YDEGEE. V was trimmed by 4 bases and J by 0 bases, leaving 12 bases between them. There are 15 residues in the CDR3. The CDR3 reads CASSQTDYSTDTQYF. CDR3 DNA sequence: TGTGCCAGCAGCCAGACAGATTATAGCACAGATACGCAGTATTTT.

In DNA, the CDR3 is TGTGCCAGCAGGTCTCGGACAGGGCGAGAATACGAGCAGTACTTC. Its translation: CASRSRTGREYEQYF. The chain recombines TRBV28 with TRBJ2-7; 8 bases agree with TRBD1. CDR1 and CDR2 (germline): MDHEN, SYDVKM. With 6 bases clipped from V and 4 bases from J, the junction kept 11 bases outside the gene matches. The CDR3 is made up of 15 amino acids.

This chain links TRBV7-9 with TRBJ1-2, with 9 bases lining up with TRBD1. CDR3 length: 15 amino acids. The V gene's germline CDR1 is SEHNR and CDR2 FQNEAQ (reference sequence). V lost 4 bases and J lost 6; bases outside the gene matches: 9. The CDR3 DNA reads as TGTGCCAGCAGCTCTGGAGGGACAGGGTACGATGGCTACACCTTC. It codes for CASSSGGTGYDGYTF.

The V and J genes are TRBV5-6 and TRBJ1-6; TRBD1 matches at 7 bases. V lost 1 base to trimming and J lost 7 bases; unmatched junction nucleotides: 8. This CDR3 is built from 16 residues. Germline V gene data show CDR1 as SGHDT and CDR2 as YYEEEE. CDR3 in amino acids: CASSLRMNRGNSPLHF. The DNA of the CDR3 is TGTGCCAGCAGCTTGAGAATGAACAGGGGCAATTCACCCCTCCACTTT.

The chain links TRBV6-1 to TRBJ2-7; 7 nucleotides line up with TRBD1. Trimming removed 6 bases from V and 2 bases from J; junction bases left unmatched: 7. CDR3 size: 14 residues. Looked up from germline, CDR1 is MNHNS and CDR2 is SASEGT. In DNA form, the CDR3 reads TGTGCCAGCAGCCAGACACAGGGGCCCTACGAGCAGTACTTC. Its protein is CASSQTQGPYEQYF.

The gene calls are TRBV6-1 and TRBJ1-1; unclear D gene. In germline, CDR1 is MNHNS, CDR2 SASEGT. V was trimmed by 2 bases and J by 4 bases, leaving 11 bases between them. This CDR3 comprises 14 residues. The CDR3 nucleotides are TGTGCCAGCAGTGAATGGGCTGGGCGCACTGAAGCTTTCTTT. It specifies CASSEWAGRTEAFF.

This chain connects TRBV27 to TRBJ2-3, with D tentatively TRBD2 (5 bases). The CDR3 extends over 14 amino acids. Germline V gene data show CDR1 as MNHEY and CDR2 as SMNVEV (reference sequence). V lost 4 bases and J 8 bases, leaving 16 bases between the germline ends. In DNA form, the CDR3 reads TGTGCCAGCAGTTCATCGCCTGGCGCGGGTACGCAGTATTTT. Its protein is CASSSSPGAGTQYF.

The CDR3 coding sequence is TGTGCCAGCAGCCGAGATCCCCTTGCAGGGTCTGAAAAACTGTTTTTT. It specifies CASSRDPLAGSEKLFF. J is TRBJ1-4 and V is TRBV4-2; weak D call: TRBD1 (5 bases). The V end lost 4 bases, the J end lost 7 bases, and 19 bases lay between the germline ends. The CDR3 spans 16 residues. Germline CDR1 is LGHNA and CDR2 is YNFKEQ.

As DNA, the CDR3 is TGTGCCAGCAGTTTGATACAGGGAAATGGCTACACCTTC. Protein sequence: CASSLIQGNGYTF. The chain links TRBV28 to TRBJ1-2, with D possibly TRBD1 on 6 matching bases. The V gene lost 3 bases and the J gene lost 6 bases, with 11 bases spanning the gap. The CDR3 runs to 13 residues. CDR1 is MDHEN, CDR2 SYDVKM, per germline.

The J gene is TRBJ2-7, the V gene TRBV19; the match to TRBD1 covers 9 bases. This CDR3 has 16 amino acids. CDR1 is LNHDA, CDR2 SQIVND, per germline (reference sequence). Losses at the gene ends were 7 bases for V and 5 bases for J; bases not matched to a gene: 15. The CDR3 protein is CASTRQGGARKHEQYF. The CDR3 bases are TGTGCCAGTACGCGACAGGGGGGGGCGCGGAAACACGAGCAGTACTTC.

The chain is built from TRBV19 and TRBJ2-6, with 7 bases identical to TRBD2. The CDR3 extends over 18 amino acids. From germline, CDR1 is LNHDA and CDR2 SQIVND (reference sequence). The junction had 10 bases not matched to a gene; V was cut back by 4 bases and J by 1 base. The CDR3 protein is CASSRGGSPLSGANVLTF. The DNA of the CDR3 is TGTGCCAGTAGTAGGGGGGGGAGTCCCTTATCTGGGGCCAACGTCCTGACTTTC.

This rearrangement joins TRBV6-6 to TRBJ2-6, with a tentative D call TRBD1 (7 bases). Trimming removed 6 bases from V and 2 bases from J, with 11 bases in between. Per germline, CDR1 MNHNY and CDR2 SVGAGI (reference sequence). This CDR3 spans 15 amino acids. The CDR3 bases are TGTGCCAGCAGGGGCGGGACAGCTGGGGCCAACGTCCTGACTTTC. Translation gives CASRGGTAGANVLTF.

As to this clone: The same CDR3 also results from other DNA sequences found in this sample. The V and J genes are TRBV10-1 and TRBJ1-2, with D perhaps matching TRBD1 (6 bases). CDR1 and CDR2 from the germline V gene are WNHNN and SYGVQD (reference sequence). V was trimmed by 3 bases and J by 5 bases, leaving 10 bases between them. CDR3 length equals 13 residues. The CDR3 is CASSEQGRYGYTF. In nucleotides, the CDR3 is TGCGCCAGCAGTGAACAGGGACGGTATGGCTACACCTTC.

The J gene is TRBJ1-4, the V gene TRBV6-5, with D unclear. Germline CDR1 MNHEY, CDR2 SVGAGI. This CDR3 contains 15 residues. Trimming left V 2 bases short and J 0 bases short, with 7 bases between. CDR3 sequence (DNA): TGTGCCAGCAGTTACACGGTTGCAACTAATGAAAAACTGTTTTTT. Amino acid sequence: CASSYTVATNEKLFF.

This clone was counted only a few times. The gene calls are TRBV7-9 and TRBJ2-5; a possible D gene is TRBD1 (6 bases). V was pared by 2 bases and J by 5 bases, with 12 bases between. This CDR3 comprises 14 residues. The germline V gene has CDR1 SEHNR and CDR2 FQNEAQ (reference sequence). CDR3 loop: CASSLNRVGETQYF. The CDR3 nucleotides are TGTGCCAGCAGCTTAAACAGGGTTGGGGAGACCCAGTACTTC.

This clone was seen only once. The V call is TRBV9, the J call TRBJ1-6, with 7 bases identical to TRBD1. The CDR3 sequence is 15 residues long. Germline CDR1 is SGDLS and CDR2 is YYNGEE. V lost 1 base, J lost 7 bases, and 5 bases stayed unmatched. CDR3 sequence: CASSVTGQKNSPLHF. CDR3 sequence (DNA): TGTGCCAGCAGCGTAACGGGACAGAAGAATTCACCCCTCCACTTT.

The chain links TRBV6-5 to TRBJ1-1; D may be TRBD1 (5 bases). Trimming left V 7 bases short and J 2 bases short, with 11 bases between. The CDR3 is made up of 13 amino acids. Germline loops: CDR1 MNHEY, CDR2 SVGAGI. The DNA for the CDR3 is TGTGCCAGCAAGCGGGACCCTAACACTGAAGCTTTCTTT. It specifies CASKRDPNTEAFF.

V usage is TRBV7-9 and J usage is TRBJ2-5; the match to TRBD2 covers 7 bases. Germline CDR1 is SEHNR and CDR2 is FQNEAQ (reference sequence). The CDR3 totals 15 residues. The V and J ends lost 3 bases and 1 base, in that order; junction bases with no gene match: 5. The CDR3 sequence is CASSFSSGLQETQYF. CDR3 bases: TGTGCCAGCAGCTTTTCTAGCGGCCTCCAAGAGACCCAGTACTTC.

The chain has TRBV11-2 and TRBJ1-4, with 8 bases identical to TRBD1. The CDR3 totals 17 residues. V shed 5 bases, J shed 7 bases, and the junction held 15 bases outside the gene matches. Germline-derived CDR1 and CDR2 are SGHAT and FQNNGV. The CDR3, as DNA: TGTGCCAGCAGCAACCCGTACCAGGGGGCGCGAAGTGAAAAACTGTTTTTT. Translated: CASSNPYQGARSEKLFF.

As regards this clone: Distinct nucleotide sequences in the sample also encode this CDR3. The chain has TRBV7-2 and TRBJ1-5, with TRBD1 matching 8 bases. Germline lookup yields CDR1 SGHTA and CDR2 FQGNSA. The length of the CDR3 is 15 residues. J was trimmed by 1 base and V by 5 bases; bases with no gene match: 4. The CDR3 coding sequence is TGTGCCAGCAGCCTGCGGACAGGGAGCAATCAGCCCCAGCATTTT. This gives the protein CASSLRTGSNQPQHF.